These 27 T cell receptor beta chains originate from one sample sequenced in a study of T cell repertoires in cytomegalovirus infection. Their antigens are not known. Each CDR3 protein gets one entry after TCRdb re-called the reads with MiXCR. The top ten hold about an eighth of the sample, which has approximately 730,000 distinct CDR3 sequences, 25% to 35% seen once. The sequences come from cultured CD8+ T cells from PBMCs, collected from culture after CMV antigen stimulation. These receptor sequences come from a human donor in good health (CMV status not recorded). Some clones in this sample may be carry-over from other donors' samples.

This clonotype occurred a few times. This chain joins TRBV27 and TRBJ2-1, with 9 positions matching TRBD1. V shed 6 bases, J shed 3 bases, and the junction held 9 bases outside the gene matches. Germline CDR1 reads MNHEY; CDR2 reads SMNVEV (reference sequence). There are 16 residues in the CDR3. For the CDR3, the DNA is TGTGCCAGCAGCCCGACCCGGACAGGGGACTACAATGAGCAGTTCTTC. Translated, it gives CASSPTRTGDYNEQFF.

Only a few counts were recorded for this clonotype. The gene calls are TRBV7-9 and TRBJ2-3, with 7 nucleotides matching TRBD1. V shed 5 bases, J shed 6 bases, and the junction held 5 bases outside the gene matches. The CDR3 is 13 amino acids. The germline V gene encodes CDR1 SEHNR and CDR2 FQNEAQ (reference sequence). This CDR3 reads CASSLTGVDTQYF. CDR3 nucleotide sequence: TGTGCCAGCAGCCTCACAGGGGTGGATACGCAGTATTTT.

V usage is TRBV5-6 and J usage is TRBJ2-1; D might be TRBD1 or TRBD2, each matching 5 bases. Trimming took off 1 base at V and 1 base at J, with 12 bases between the two ends. The CDR3 runs 16 residues. The germline CDR1 and CDR2 sequences are SGHDT and YYEEEE. The CDR3 sequence is CASSLTGDPSYNEQFF. CDR3 in DNA: TGTGCCAGCAGCTTGACCGGGGACCCTTCCTACAATGAGCAGTTCTTC.

The chain employs TRBV7-6 and TRBJ2-1, with a possible D match to TRBD1 (6 bases). V shed 2 bases and J shed 0 bases, with 14 bases lying between them. The CDR3 extends over 17 amino acids. Germline values: CDR1 SGHVS, CDR2 FNYEAQ. This chain's CDR3 is CASSLTGSPLSYNEQFF. The CDR3, as DNA: TGTGCCAGCAGCTTAACAGGGTCTCCCCTCTCCTACAATGAGCAGTTCTTC.

The chain carries TRBV2 and TRBJ2-2; possible D gene TRBD1, 5 bases. Trimming removed 8 bases at V and 7 bases at J, with 11 bases between. Germline V gene sequence: CDR1 SNHLY, CDR2 FYNNEI. The CDR3 is 12 amino acids. The CDR3 nucleotides read TGTGCCAGCTTAGTGCAGGGCGGGGAGCTGTTTTTT. This encodes CASLVQGGELFF.

The V gene is TRBV5-4, the J gene TRBJ2-3; D is unclear. There are 15 residues in the CDR3. Germline-derived CDR1 and CDR2 are SGHNT and YYREEE (reference sequence). Deletions cut 4 bases from V and 4 bases from J, with 16 bases between. CDR3 DNA sequence: TGTGCCAGCAGCCCCAGGCAGGTTATTGCAGATACGCAGTATTTT. Its protein product is CASSPRQVIADTQYF. The full variable domain, its missing parts supplied by reference TRBV5-4 and TRBJ2-3, is ETGVTQSPTHLIKTRGQQVTLRCSSQSGHNTVSWYQQALGQGPQFIFQYYREEENGRGNFPPRFSGLQFPNYSSELNVNALELDDSALYLCASSPRQVIADTQYFGPGTRLTVL.

This clonotype was detected a few times. The gene calls are TRBV14 and TRBJ2-2, with TRBD1 identical over 9 bases. Germline CDR1 is SGHDN and CDR2 is FVKESK. Losses at the gene ends were 1 base for V and 5 bases for J; bases not matched to a gene: 5. The CDR3 contains 16 residues. CDR3 amino acids: CASSQGDREYTGELFF. DNA for the CDR3: TGTGCCAGCAGCCAAGGGGACAGGGAATATACCGGGGAGCTGTTTTTT.

This clonotype was seen repeatedly, ten times or more. This chain joins TRBV7-6 and TRBJ2-3, with D tentatively TRBD1 or TRBD2 (5 bases each). The CDR3 contains 17 residues. CDR1 SGHVS and CDR2 FNYEAQ come from the germline V gene. Trimming took off 1 base at V and 0 bases at J, with 14 bases between the two ends. The CDR3 DNA reads TGTGCCAGCAGCTTAGATATCCCGGGGCGGAGCACAGATACGCAGTATTTT. Its translation: CASSLDIPGRSTDTQYF. The variable domain in full, with the rest retrieved from reference TRBV7-6 and TRBJ2-3, is GAGVSQSPRYKVTKRGQDVALRCDPISGHVSLYWYRQALGQGPEFLTYFNYEAQQDKSGLPNDRFSAERPEGSISTLTIQRTEQRDSAMYRCASSLDIPGRSTDTQYFGPGTRLTVL.

This clonotype has only one observation. The V gene is TRBV20-1, the J gene TRBJ1-5; the D is unclear. CDR1 is DFQATT, CDR2 SNEGSKA, per germline (reference sequence). The CDR3 is 13 residues long. V lost 2 bases and J 7 bases, leaving 12 bases between the germline ends. CDR3 in DNA: TGCAGTGCTAGACGGAAAGGGTCGCAGCCCCAGCATTTT. Residues: CSARRKGSQPQHF.

V gene TRBV20-1 combines with J gene TRBJ1-2; TRBD1 might be the D (5 bases). CDR1 and CDR2 (germline): DFQATT, SNEGSKA (reference sequence). The CDR3 totals 14 residues. The germline V and J ends were trimmed by 4 bases and 4 bases, with 16 bases remaining between them. The CDR3 protein is CSATSDRYVYGYTF. The CDR3, as DNA: TGCAGTGCTACCAGCGACAGATACGTCTATGGCTACACCTTC.

This clonotype was counted between two and nine times. The gene calls are TRBV10-3 and TRBJ2-7; no clear D gene. From germline, CDR1 is ENHRY and CDR2 SYGVKD. This CDR3 is built from 12 residues. Trimming left V 10 bases short and J 1 base short, with 11 bases between. The CDR3 nucleotides are TGTGCCAACCCCAGGATTTCCTACGAGCAGTACTTC. Protein sequence: CANPRISYEQYF.

The chain is built from TRBV20-1 and TRBJ2-1, with 10 bases aligning to TRBD2. The junction had 2 bases not matched to a gene; V was cut back by 0 bases and J by 3 bases. Germline V lookup: CDR1 DFQATT, CDR2 SNEGSKA (reference sequence). The CDR3 totals 15 residues. The chain's CDR3 is CSAREPSGGYNEQFF. CDR3 sequence (DNA): TGCAGTGCTAGAGAGCCTAGCGGGGGCTACAATGAGCAGTTCTTC.

About this clonotype: Relative to the germline gene, one junction end is altered; a read error may explain this. V usage is TRBV7-9 and J usage is TRBJ2-5; D may be TRBD2 (5 bases). Germline CDR1 and CDR2: SEHNR and FQNEAQ (reference sequence). This CDR3 region has 16 residues. In DNA form, the CDR3 reads TGTGCCAGGAGCTCAGCGAGCGTACCGGAGGTGGAGACCCAGTACTTC. Translation gives CARSSASVPEVETQYF.

This clonotype has at least ten counts. V is TRBV7-2 and J is TRBJ2-1; 8 nucleotides align to TRBD2. Per germline, CDR1 SGHTA and CDR2 FQGNSA. V lost 4 bases and J lost 7; bases outside the gene matches: 15. The CDR3 totals 17 residues. For the CDR3, the DNA is TGTGCCAGCAGCTACCTAGGGGGACGGGGGGGCCCGAATGAGCAGTTCTTC. It is translated as CASSYLGGRGGPNEQFF.

A remark on this clonotype: At one of its ends the junction is not consistent with the germline gene, which may arise from a read error. The rearrangement joins TRBV25-1 to TRBJ2-3; TRBD2 matches 9 bases. Germline-derived CDR1 and CDR2 are MGHDK and SYGVNS. The CDR3 is 17 residues long. CDR3 in DNA: TGTGCCAACAGTGGTGGATTTAGCGGGGGCTTCACAGATACGCAGTATTTT. Its protein product is CANSGGFSGGFTDTQYF.

V is TRBV29-1 and J is TRBJ2-3; TRBD1 agrees at 7 bases. The length of the CDR3 is 13 residues. The V gene's germline CDR1 is SQVTM and CDR2 ANQGSEA. After removal of 7 bases from V and 0 bases from J, the junction contained 4 bases not matched to a gene. The CDR3 DNA reads TGCAGCGACGGGGACAGCAGCACAGATACGCAGTATTTT. This codes for CSDGDSSTDTQYF.

The CDR3 DNA reads as TGCAGTGCTAGAGCCGTGGACGGCCCCCCTCCTAACTATGGCTACACCTTC. Its translation is CSARAVDGPPPNYGYTF. This chain connects TRBV20-1 to TRBJ1-2; no clear D gene. The CDR3 has 17 amino acids. Germline V CDR1 and CDR2: DFQATT, SNEGSKA (reference sequence). V dropped 1 base and J dropped 0 bases, with 18 bases sitting between them.

The chain combines TRBV6-5 with TRBJ1-5; TRBD1 is a possible D gene (5 bases). This CDR3 spans 14 amino acids. From germline, CDR1 is MNHEY and CDR2 SVGAGI. Trimming pared 11 bases from V and 6 bases from J, leaving 20 bases between. The CDR3 here is CARETGTRSQPQHF. The CDR3 bases are TGTGCCCGCGAGACTGGGACTCGGAGTCAGCCCCAGCATTTT.

This clonotype occurred many times. The V gene is TRBV12-3 or TRBV12-4, the J gene TRBJ2-7; D perhaps matches TRBD1 (5 bases). V gave up 5 bases and J gave up 1 base, with 12 bases separating them. The CDR3 has 14 amino acids. CDR3 DNA sequence: TGTGCCAGCAGTACCGCCGACAGATCCTACGAGCAGTACGTC. Its translation is CASSTADRSYEQYV.

This chain links TRBV5-8 with TRBJ1-6; tentatively, D is TRBD1 (5 bases). The ends were cut back, 7 bases at V and 7 bases at J, with 18 bases in the middle. This CDR3 is built from 15 residues. Per the germline V gene, CDR1 is SGHTS and CDR2 is YDEGEE. CDR3 sequence (DNA): TGTGCCAGCCGCCCAACAAAGGGGCGGAATTCACCCCTCCACTTT. Translated: CASRPTKGRNSPLHF. Full variable domain (missing parts from reference TRBV5-8 and TRBJ1-6): EAGVTQSPTHLIKTRGQQATLRCSPISGHTSVYWYQQALGLGLQFLLWYDEGEERNRGNFPPRFSGRQFPNYSSELNVNALELEDSALYLCASRPTKGRNSPLHFGNGTRLTVT.

This clonotype was counted ten times or more. The chain employs TRBV7-9 and TRBJ1-2; D unresolved. The germline CDR1 and CDR2 sequences are SEHNR and FQNEAQ (reference sequence). This CDR3 contains 14 residues. The germline V and J ends were trimmed by 6 bases and 0 bases, with 11 bases remaining between them. The chain's CDR3 is CASSPGEANYGYTF. CDR3 nucleotide sequence: TGTGCCAGCAGTCCCGGAGAAGCTAACTATGGCTACACCTTC.

The chain uses TRBV27 and TRBJ2-2, with a possible D match to TRBD2 (5 bases). The ends were cut back, 5 bases at V and 0 bases at J, with 10 bases in the middle. The CDR3 consists of 15 residues. Germline V gene sequence: CDR1 MNHEY, CDR2 SMNVEV (reference sequence). The CDR3 region has the DNA TGTGCCAGCAGTATAGACTACACGAACACCGGGGAGCTGTTTTTT. It yields the protein CASSIDYTNTGELFF.

The V call is TRBV7-9, the J call TRBJ2-1, with 7 bases that match TRBD2. Germline-derived CDR1 and CDR2 are SEHNR and FQNEAQ (reference sequence). The CDR3 extends over 16 amino acids. V lost 0 bases and J lost 1; bases outside the gene matches: 3. CDR3 nucleotide sequence: TGTGCCAGCAGCTTAGCGAGCGGGGAGTCCTACAATGAGCAGTTCTTC. Amino acids: CASSLASGESYNEQFF.

V gene TRBV10-3 combines with J gene TRBJ1-1, with a weak D call TRBD1 (5 bases). The V gene lost 10 bases and the J gene lost 0 bases, with 15 bases spanning the gap. Germline assignment: CDR1 ENHRY and CDR2 SYGVKD. This CDR3 contains 14 residues. DNA of the CDR3: TGTGCCACCGCCCCAGGGCGAATGAACACTGAAGCTTTCTTT. Residues: CATAPGRMNTEAFF.

This clonotype occurred many times. The chain couples TRBV7-9 to TRBJ1-5; D is unresolved. This CDR3 spans 15 amino acids. The germline V gene encodes CDR1 SEHNR and CDR2 FQNEAQ (reference sequence). V was clipped by 4 bases and J by 0 bases, with 10 bases between them. Here the CDR3 reads CASSSLGDSNQPQHF. DNA for the CDR3: TGTGCCAGCAGCTCCCTGGGCGATAGCAATCAGCCCCAGCATTTT.

V usage is TRBV20-1 and J usage is TRBJ2-1; tentatively, D is TRBD1 or TRBD2 (5 bases each). The CDR3 spans 14 residues. Germline V gene data show CDR1 as DFQATT and CDR2 as SNEGSKA (reference sequence). V lost 0 bases, J lost 9 bases, and 15 bases lay in between. The CDR3 spells CSARDREGTAEQFF. CDR3 nucleotides: TGCAGTGCTAGAGATCGGGAAGGGACGGCTGAGCAGTTCTTC.

Concerning this clonotype itself: One end of the junction is discordant with germline, which a read error may explain. The J gene is TRBJ2-7, the V gene TRBV7-6, with D hard to call. CDR3 length: 12 residues. Per the germline V gene, CDR1 is SGHVS and CDR2 is FNYEAQ. CDR3 DNA: TGTGCTAGCAGCTTTCCGGGTGGCGAGCAGTACTTC. Translated: CASSFPGGEQYF.